One and the same sample provided the 14 T cell receptor beta chains below, sequenced in a study of blood T cell repertoires in COVID-19. Using immunoSEQ multiplex PCR, the repertoire was profiled, and TCRdb retains in-frame clones only, with some absent. The sample records 300,000 to 400,000 clones, more than 80% being singletons. The sample comprised PBMCs or T cells enriched from blood (not recorded which). The receptors derive from a man between 18 and 29 years old who had recovered from COVID-19.

The J gene is TRBJ1-5, the V gene TRBV2; TRBD1 matches 7 bases. The CDR3 is 13 residues long. Germline V gives CDR1 SNHLY, CDR2 FYNNEI. J was trimmed by 4 bases and V by 8 bases; bases with no gene match: 5. The CDR3 bases are TGTGCCAGCGGGACAGAGACAAATCAGCCCCAGCATTTT. Translated, it gives CASGTETNQPQHF.

The chain couples TRBV28 to TRBJ1-5; D gene ambiguous. The CDR3 has 14 amino acids. Germline CDR1 is MDHEN and CDR2 is SYDVKM. V was shortened by 10 bases and J by 0 bases, with 13 bases between the two germline ends. The CDR3 spells CATLGDYSNQPQHF. CDR3 bases: TGTGCCACGCTAGGTGACTATAGCAATCAGCCCCAGCATTTT. The full variable domain, with the rest looked up from reference TRBV28 and TRBJ1-5, is DVKVTQSSRYLVKRTGEKVFLECVQDMDHENMFWYRQDPGLGLRLIYFSYDVKMKEKGDIPEGYSVSREKKERFSLILESASTNQTSMYLCATLGDYSNQPQHFGDGTRLSIL.

This clone was detected many times. This chain links TRBV7-9 with TRBJ1-1, with 8 bases aligning to TRBD1. The germline V gene encodes CDR1 SEHNR and CDR2 FQNEAQ (reference sequence). CDR3 length: 14 residues. The ends lost 7 bases at V and 2 bases at J; junction bases unmatched: 6. The CDR3 sequence is CASIHRGRNTEAFF. The CDR3 bases are TGTGCCAGCATACACAGGGGGAGAAACACTGAAGCTTTCTTT.

V usage is TRBV27 and J usage is TRBJ1-1; 9 positions match TRBD1. Per the germline V gene, CDR1 is MNHEY and CDR2 is SMNVEV (reference sequence). This CDR3 is 15 amino acids long. Unmatched junction bases numbered 5, after V lost 1 base and J lost 5 bases. CDR3 loop: CASSLFTGGLTEAFF. The CDR3 nucleotides are TGTGCCAGCAGTTTATTTACAGGGGGCCTGACTGAAGCTTTCTTT.

About this clone: The sample contains more than one DNA sequence encoding this CDR3. V gene TRBV5-1 combines with J gene TRBJ1-1; D ambiguous. V was shortened by 3 bases and J by 1 base, with 7 bases between the two germline ends. The CDR3 is made up of 13 amino acids. From germline, CDR1 is SGHRS and CDR2 YFSETQ. The CDR3 reads CASSSAGNTEAFF. CDR3 nucleotide sequence: TGCGCCAGCAGCTCTGCAGGGAACACTGAAGCTTTCTTT.

V usage is TRBV27 and J usage is TRBJ2-1; weak D call: TRBD2 (6 bases). This CDR3 region has 14 residues. The germline V gene has CDR1 MNHEY and CDR2 SMNVEV (reference sequence). Trimming took off 3 bases at V and 7 bases at J, with 13 bases between the two ends. The CDR3 loop is CASSFLEGGNEQFF. CDR3 bases: TGTGCCAGCAGTTTCCTGGAGGGCGGGAATGAGCAGTTCTTC.

J is TRBJ2-1 and V is TRBV6-2 or TRBV6-3; unclear D gene. CDR1 and CDR2 (germline): MNHEY, SVGEGT. Trimming removed 4 bases from V and 0 bases from J, with 7 bases in between. The CDR3 spans 14 residues. The CDR3 reads CASSSVSSYNEQFF. The CDR3 DNA sequence: TGTGCCAGCAGTTCGGTGAGCTCCTACAATGAGCAGTTCTTC.

The J gene is TRBJ2-7, the V gene TRBV20-1; D ambiguous. The V end was cut by 5 bases, the J end by 1 base, with 6 bases between. The CDR3 extends over 11 amino acids. Per the germline V gene, CDR1 is DFQATT and CDR2 is SNEGSKA (reference sequence). CDR3 DNA: TGCAGTGCTGAGCTGTCCTACGAGCAGTACTTC. As protein: CSAELSYEQYF.

In this sample, this clone turned up once. The V call is TRBV7-9, the J call TRBJ2-2, with TRBD1 matching over 7 bases. The CDR3 consists of 19 residues. Germline CDR1 is SEHNR and CDR2 is FQNEAQ (reference sequence). The junction had 14 bases not matched to a gene; V was cut back by 1 base and J by 3 bases. CDR3 protein: CASSLGTGRQGDYTGELFF. The CDR3 nucleotides read TGTGCCAGCAGCTTAGGAACGGGGAGACAGGGTGACTACACCGGGGAGCTGTTTTTT.

The rearrangement uses TRBV7-2 and TRBJ1-1; D gene uncertain. In germline, CDR1 is SGHTA, CDR2 FQGNSA. V was clipped by 5 bases and J by 3 bases, with 10 bases between them. The CDR3 consists of 13 residues. The CDR3 is CASSLQRDTEAFF. CDR3 DNA: TGTGCCAGCAGCCTACAGCGGGACACTGAAGCTTTCTTT.

The CDR3, as DNA: TGTGCCAGCAGTTTGGGGACACTAGAGACCCAGTACTTC. This sequence encodes CASSLGTLETQYF. The genes are TRBV12-3 or TRBV12-4 and TRBJ2-5, with D possibly being TRBD1 (6 bases). Trimming took off 3 bases at V and 4 bases at J, with 9 bases between the two ends. This CDR3 is 13 amino acids long.

A few counts support this clone. The chain joins TRBV3-1 (or the pseudogene TRBV3-2) to TRBJ1-2; maybe TRBD1 (5 bases). This CDR3 comprises 16 residues. Trimming took off 2 bases at V and 1 base at J, with 14 bases between the two ends. CDR1 LGHDT and CDR2 YNNKEL come from the germline V gene (reference sequence). CDR3 sequence reads: CASSQLQEGDNYGYTF. CDR3 DNA sequence: TGTGCCAGCAGCCAACTACAGGAAGGGGATAACTATGGCTACACCTTC.

This clone was recorded only once. The rearrangement links TRBV7-3 to TRBJ2-1; 11 bases agree with TRBD2. Germline V gene lookup returns CDR1 SGHTA and CDR2 FQGTGA. This CDR3 contains 14 residues. The V and J ends lost 7 bases and 8 bases, in that order; junction bases with no gene match: 7. CDR3 region: CASTKTSGTDEQFF. The CDR3 DNA sequence: TGTGCCAGCACAAAGACTAGCGGGACCGATGAGCAGTTCTTC.

The J gene is TRBJ2-7, the V gene TRBV19, with D perhaps TRBD2 (5 bases). CDR1 is LNHDA and CDR2 is SQIVND in the germline V gene (reference sequence). The CDR3 loop spans 16 amino acids. Trimming left V 3 bases short and J 2 bases short, with 17 bases between. The chain's CDR3 is CASSILSTGTAYEQYF. Here the CDR3 DNA reads TGTGCCAGTAGTATTCTTTCTACGGGAACCGCCTACGAGCAGTACTTC.